The 5 T cell receptor beta chains reported below all come from one sample, sequenced in a study of Siglec-9 on CD8 T cells in melanoma. TCRdb's copy holds only in-frame clones and misses some; the assay was immunoSEQ multiplex PCR. The data contain about 36,000 clones, about 80% of them singletons. Material: Siglec-9- CD8+ T cells sorted from blood. All receptors come from a human donor in good health.

Details on this clone: This same CDR3 is encoded by further DNA sequences in the sample. The V gene is TRBV10-2, the J gene TRBJ2-7; D unresolved. Trimming pared 3 bases from V and 6 bases from J, leaving 9 bases between. CDR3 length equals 12 residues. Per germline, CDR1 WSHSY and CDR2 SAAADI. The CDR3 nucleotides are TGCGCCAGCAGTGAAGGATTCGGCGAGCAGTACTTC. Its translation: CASSEGFGEQYF.

The V gene is TRBV28, the J gene TRBJ2-7, with D perhaps TRBD2 (5 bases). This CDR3 spans 14 amino acids. Trimming shortened V by 5 bases and J by 2 bases, and 13 bases separated the two germline ends. Germline V CDR1 and CDR2: MDHEN, SYDVKM. For the CDR3, the DNA is TGTGCCAGCAGTCCCCCGGGATCCACCTACGAGCAGTACTTC. The encoded protein is CASSPPGSTYEQYF.

This rearrangement joins TRBV7-3 to TRBJ1-2, with D perhaps matching TRBD1 (5 bases). V lost 4 bases to trimming and J lost 5 bases, with 14 bases between them. From germline, CDR1 is SGHTA and CDR2 FQGTGA. The CDR3 loop spans 14 amino acids. CDR3 nucleotides: TGTGCCAGCAGCTCCGCCGGGGGTCGATATGGCTACACCTTC. This translates into CASSSAGGRYGYTF.

This clone was seen once. The chain employs TRBV29-1 and TRBJ2-4, with D uncertain. The germline CDR1 and CDR2 sequences are SQVTM and ANQGSEA. The V gene lost 2 bases and the J gene lost 0 bases, with 11 bases spanning the gap. This CDR3 has 15 residues. DNA of the CDR3: TGCAGCGTTGAATCACGGAGTCTAGCCAAAAACATTCAGTACTTC. Translated: CSVESRSLAKNIQYF.

The gene calls are TRBV9 and TRBJ1-6; 7 bases line up with TRBD1. CDR3 length: 15 residues. Per the germline V gene, CDR1 is SGDLS and CDR2 is YYNGEE. Trimming took 4 bases from V and 5 from J; bases not matched to a gene: 6. The CDR3 coding sequence is TGTGCCAGCAGCCCTTGGGACAGAGATAATTCACCCCTCCACTTT. This gives the protein CASSPWDRDNSPLHF.